The 29 T cell receptor beta chains in this list originate from one sample, sequenced in a study of T cells in Graves' hyperthyroidism and ophthalmopathy. Researchers took RNA transcripts and amplified the TCR beta CDR3 regions from them. Initially, a first-round RT-PCR of the TCR CDR3 employed the HTBI primer set. TCRdb independently ran MiXCR on the multiplex PCR reads; one entry per CDR3 protein. The sample lists about 640,000 distinct CDR3 sequences; about 14% were seen once. Material for sequencing was blood. These TCRs come from a woman between 50 and 59 years old with Graves' ophthalmopathy.

This clonotype showed up many times. This chain connects TRBV7-9 to TRBJ2-5, with D uncertain. The CDR3 has 15 residues. Trimming removed 4 bases from V and 2 bases from J, with 14 bases in between. Per germline, CDR1 SEHNR and CDR2 FQNEAQ (reference sequence). DNA of the CDR3: TGTGCCAGCAGCTCTACTATTCCAGCACAAGAGACCCAGTACTTC. Its protein product is CASSSTIPAQETQYF.

This clonotype was recorded at least ten times. V usage is TRBV18 and J usage is TRBJ2-5; D possibly corresponds to TRBD1 (6 bases). The germline V and J ends were trimmed by 3 bases and 4 bases, with 12 bases remaining between them. The germline V gene has CDR1 KGHSH and CDR2 LQKENI. The CDR3 runs to 14 residues. Here the CDR3 reads CASSPGGVGETQYF. As DNA, the CDR3 is TGTGCCAGCTCACCTGGGGGCGTAGGAGAGACCCAGTACTTC.

This rearrangement joins TRBV20-1 to TRBJ2-1; 7 bases are a match to TRBD2. There are 17 residues in the CDR3. Germline CDR1 DFQATT, CDR2 SNEGSKA (reference sequence). Germline trimming cut 6 bases from V and 9 bases from J; bases unmatched to any gene: 23. The CDR3 protein is CSARRALWEGLHGEQFF. The CDR3 nucleotides are TGCAGTGCCAGGCGGGCCCTATGGGAGGGCCTCCACGGTGAGCAGTTCTTC.

This clonotype was recorded a few times. This chain uses TRBV11-3 with TRBJ2-3; D not resolved. The germline V gene encodes CDR1 SGHNT and CDR2 YENEEA. CDR3 size: 17 residues. V was shortened by 5 bases and J by 0 bases, with 18 bases between the two germline ends. CDR3 nucleotides: TGTGCCAGCAGCCAAGATCGGGCTGGAATTAGCACAGATACGCAGTATTTT. Its translation is CASSQDRAGISTDTQYF.

The table lists this clonotype with many counts. This chain uses TRBV30 with TRBJ2-2; D assignment may be TRBD1 or TRBD2 (6 bases each). Germline CDR1 is GTSNPN and CDR2 is SVGIG (reference sequence). The CDR3 totals 16 residues. Between the trimmed V and J ends, which lost 1 base and 3 bases, there was a span of 15 bases. CDR3 region: CAWSGVGGKDTGELFF. Here the CDR3 DNA reads TGTGCCTGGAGTGGGGTCGGGGGCAAGGACACCGGGGAGCTGTTTTTT.

In this sample, this clonotype turned up many times. The J gene is TRBJ1-1, the V gene TRBV6-5, with TRBD1 matching over 8 bases. This CDR3 is built from 16 residues. The V segment lost 2 bases and the J segment 5 bases; nucleotides outside the gene matches: 10. CDR1 and CDR2 from the germline V gene are MNHEY and SVGAGI. CDR3 in amino acids: CASSYTRANRGTEAFF. CDR3 in DNA: TGTGCCAGCAGTTACACTCGGGCCAACAGGGGGACTGAAGCTTTCTTT.

This clonotype was counted at least ten times. V usage is TRBV2 and J usage is TRBJ2-7; tentative D call: TRBD2 (6 bases). Trimming cost V 7 bases and J 3 bases, with 10 bases left between them. This CDR3 contains 12 residues. Germline V CDR1 and CDR2: SNHLY, FYNNEI. CDR3 sequence reads: CASKGLDYEQYF. The CDR3 coding sequence is TGTGCCAGCAAGGGACTGGACTACGAGCAGTACTTC.

The table lists this clonotype with many counts. This sequence joins TRBV2 and TRBJ2-5, with 7 positions matching TRBD2. V was clipped by 2 bases and J by 8 bases; unmatched bases: 2. CDR1 SNHLY and CDR2 FYNNEI come from the germline V gene. The CDR3 loop spans 12 amino acids. CDR3 residues: CASSESGETQYF. The CDR3 DNA follows: TGTGCCAGCAGTGAAAGCGGGGAAACCCAGTACTTC.

This clonotype was found many times. V usage is TRBV2 and J usage is TRBJ2-1; no reliable D call. This CDR3 region has 14 residues. Germline values: CDR1 SNHLY, CDR2 FYNNEI. V was pared by 0 bases and J by 10 bases, with 13 bases between. The chain's CDR3 is CASSEALPLGEQFF. The CDR3 DNA reads TGTGCCAGCAGTGAAGCGCTTCCCCTAGGGGAGCAGTTCTTC.

This clonotype was observed many times. The chain combines TRBV6-1 with TRBJ1-5; maybe TRBD1 (5 bases). The germline V and J ends were trimmed by 5 bases and 4 bases, with 12 bases remaining between them. Germline assignment: CDR1 MNHNS and CDR2 SASEGT. The CDR3 has 14 residues. The CDR3 region is CASSYPRENQPQHF. Here the CDR3 DNA reads TGTGCCAGCAGTTATCCCAGGGAAAATCAGCCCCAGCATTTT.

This sequence joins TRBV2 and TRBJ2-3, with a weak D call TRBD2 (6 bases). In germline, CDR1 is SNHLY, CDR2 FYNNEI. CDR3 length: 14 residues. Trimming left V 5 bases short and J 8 bases short, with 17 bases between. CDR3 amino acids: CASSFGTGGSTQYF. CDR3 bases: TGTGCCAGCAGTTTTGGGACTGGGGGAAGTACGCAGTATTTT.

This chain links TRBV19 with TRBJ1-1; D not resolved. Germline CDR1 LNHDA, CDR2 SQIVND (reference sequence). Trimming cost V 4 bases and J 3 bases, with 9 bases left between them. This CDR3 region has 13 residues. CDR3 sequence reads: CASSTGRDTEAFF. The CDR3 bases are TGTGCCAGTAGTACCGGGCGGGACACTGAAGCTTTCTTT.

On this clonotype: One base away lies a much larger clone, so this may be a sequencing read error. The CDR3 DNA reads TGTGTCAGCAAGGGACAGGGGTCCTACGAGCAGTACTTC. Its translation is CVSKGQGSYEQYF. The chain couples TRBV24-1 to TRBJ2-7; 10 bases fit TRBD1. In germline, CDR1 is KGHDR, CDR2 SFDVKD. The CDR3 consists of 13 residues.

Regarding this clonotype: This may be a read error: a much more frequent sequence differs by one nucleotide. The chain joins TRBV28 to TRBJ1-4, with a weak D call TRBD1 (5 bases). V lost 6 bases to trimming and J lost 7 bases, with 15 bases between them. CDR1 is MDHEN and CDR2 is SYDVKM in the germline V gene. CDR3 length equals 14 residues. CDR3 loop: CASRFPGGGEKLFF. For the CDR3, the DNA is TGTGCCAGCAGGTTCCCCGGTGGGGGTGAAAAACTGTTTTTT.

This clonotype was detected many times. The gene calls are TRBV20-1 and TRBJ2-4; TRBD2 matches 16 bases. The CDR3 loop spans 17 amino acids. The V gene end was trimmed by 4 bases and the J gene end by 0 bases; junction bases not matched to a gene: 3. Germline lookup yields CDR1 DFQATT and CDR2 SNEGSKA (reference sequence). Here the CDR3 DNA reads TGCAGTGCTACGGGACTAGCGGGAGGGACAGCCAAAAACATTCAGTACTTC. Translated: CSATGLAGGTAKNIQYF.

This clonotype was found many times. This chain links TRBV13 with TRBJ2-5, with 12 bases matching TRBD2. The CDR3 is 15 residues long. Germline V lookup: CDR1 PRHDT, CDR2 FYEKMQ (reference sequence). Trimming took 5 bases from V and 5 from J; bases not matched to a gene: 6. The chain's CDR3 is CASSLLAGGGETQYF. CDR3 DNA: TGTGCCAGCAGCCTACTAGCGGGAGGTGGGGAGACCCAGTACTTC.

This clonotype has a count of ten or more. This sequence joins TRBV30 and TRBJ1-1; D possibly corresponds to TRBD1 (5 bases). This CDR3 has 15 amino acids. V lost 3 bases, J lost 3 bases, and 17 bases lay in between. Germline V gives CDR1 GTSNPN, CDR2 SVGIG (reference sequence). Here the CDR3 reads CAWSLWGGADTEAFF. The CDR3 coding sequence is TGTGCCTGGAGCCTATGGGGAGGGGCGGACACTGAAGCTTTCTTT.

V usage is TRBV6-1 and J usage is TRBJ2-3; D may be TRBD1 or TRBD2 (5 bases each). Trimming stripped 8 bases from V and 4 bases from J, with 13 bases between. CDR1 and CDR2 (germline): MNHNS, SASEGT. The CDR3 sequence is 13 residues long. CDR3 region: CASGDQVADTQYF. The CDR3 DNA reads as TGTGCCAGCGGGGACCAAGTCGCAGATACGCAGTATTTT.

This clonotype has a count of ten or more. The rearrangement uses TRBV7-2 and TRBJ2-5; D unresolved. The CDR3 totals 13 residues. With 5 bases removed from V and 3 bases from J, the gap between germline ends came to 10 bases. Looked up from germline, CDR1 is SGHTA and CDR2 is FQGNSA. The CDR3 DNA is TGTGCCAGCAGCCTCACGCTGGAAGAGACCCAGTACTTC. This sequence encodes CASSLTLEETQYF.

The chain links TRBV7-8 to TRBJ1-4; D may be TRBD1 (5 bases). The CDR3 is made up of 14 amino acids. The germline CDR1 and CDR2 sequences are SGHVS and FQNEAQ. V lost 7 bases, J lost 3 bases, and 12 bases lay in between. The CDR3 DNA sequence: TGTGCCAGCAAGAGGGGCTGGGCTAATGAAAAACTGTTTTTT. Protein product: CASKRGWANEKLFF.

Ten or more counts support this clonotype. The CDR3 nucleotides are TGTGCCAGCAGCTTAGTAATGACAGGGGGAAGCAATCAGCCCCAGCATTTT. It codes for CASSLVMTGGSNQPQHF. The chain joins TRBV7-9 to TRBJ1-5; TRBD1 matches 9 bases. In germline, CDR1 is SEHNR, CDR2 FQNEAQ (reference sequence). Losses at the gene ends were 1 base for V and 1 base for J; bases not matched to a gene: 5. This CDR3 has 17 amino acids.

There are many counts of this clonotype. V gene TRBV5-1 combines with J gene TRBJ2-2; D gene ambiguous. Germline CDR1 reads SGHRS; CDR2 reads YFSETQ. Trimming left V 1 base short and J 3 bases short, with 7 bases between. CDR3 size: 14 residues. The CDR3 reads CASSLSTDTGELFF. The CDR3, as DNA: TGCGCCAGCAGCTTGTCTACAGACACCGGGGAGCTGTTTTTT.

At least ten counts were recorded for this clonotype. This chain links TRBV7-9 with TRBJ2-3; tentative D call: TRBD2 (6 bases). Germline loops: CDR1 SEHNR, CDR2 FQNEAQ (reference sequence). Between the trimmed V and J ends, which lost 5 bases and 5 bases, there was a span of 17 bases. The CDR3 is made up of 15 amino acids. Here the CDR3 DNA reads TGTGCCAGCAGCCCGTCGGGGGAGTTGGAAGATACGCAGTATTTT. This encodes CASSPSGELEDTQYF.

This clonotype has a count of ten or more. The chain combines TRBV19 with TRBJ2-7; the match to TRBD2 covers 8 bases. CDR1 LNHDA and CDR2 SQIVND come from the germline V gene (reference sequence). This CDR3 contains 15 residues. The J segment lost 1 base and the V segment lost 5 bases, leaving 7 bases of the junction unmatched. Here the CDR3 DNA reads TGTGCCAGTAGTCGAGCGGGACTAGGTTCCTACGAGCAGTACTTC. Translated: CASSRAGLGSYEQYF.

This sequence joins TRBV6-5 and TRBJ2-1; 7 nucleotides match TRBD1. The CDR3 covers 15 residues. V trimming: 4 bases; J trimming: 4 bases; junction bases outside the gene matches: 7. Germline assignment: CDR1 MNHEY and CDR2 SVGAGI. CDR3 in DNA: TGTGCCAGCAGTTCTCACTCGGACAGGTACAATGAGCAGTTCTTC. Amino acid sequence: CASSSHSDRYNEQFF.

The V call is TRBV6-1, the J call TRBJ2-7; TRBD2 agrees at 8 bases. Losses at the gene ends were 8 bases for V and 3 bases for J; bases not matched to a gene: 15. This CDR3 is built from 16 residues. Germline loops: CDR1 MNHNS, CDR2 SASEGT. CDR3 sequence: CASHGGDSTSFYEQYF. CDR3 nucleotides: TGTGCCAGCCACGGGGGGGACTCGACTAGTTTCTACGAGCAGTACTTC.

The chain has TRBV14 and TRBJ2-2; TRBD1 is a possible D gene (6 bases). The CDR3 covers 17 residues. Germline V CDR1 and CDR2: SGHDN, FVKESK. V was trimmed by 3 bases and J by 4 bases, leaving 18 bases between them. The CDR3 coding sequence is TGTGCCAGCAGCCACCGGGCGGACAGCAGGGGCACCGGGGAGCTGTTTTTT. It codes for CASSHRADSRGTGELFF. The whole variable domain, remainder taken from reference TRBV14 and TRBJ2-2, is EAGVTQFPSHSVIEKGQTVTLRCDPISGHDNLYWYRRVMGKEIKFLLHFVKESKQDESGMPNNRFLAERTGGTYSTLKVQPAELEDSGVYFCASSHRADSRGTGELFFGEGSRLTVL.

The chain's CDR3 is CSARGTSGRAWQETQYF. CDR3 DNA: TGCAGTGCTAGAGGGACTAGCGGGAGGGCCTGGCAAGAGACCCAGTACTTC. V is TRBV20-1 and J is TRBJ2-5; 15 nucleotides align to TRBD2. The CDR3 covers 17 residues. The V segment lost 1 base and the J segment 2 bases; nucleotides outside the gene matches: 5. The germline gives CDR1 DFQATT, CDR2 SNEGSKA (reference sequence).

The genes are TRBV5-5 and TRBJ2-1; TRBD1 matches 9 bases. Looked up from germline, CDR1 is SGHKS and CDR2 is YYEKEE (reference sequence). Trimming at V came to 4 bases and at J to 9 bases, leaving 17 bases not matched to a gene. The CDR3 runs to 17 residues. CDR3 DNA sequence: TGTGCCAGCAGCCCGCGCCCCCGGGGACAGGGAGATGGTGAGCAGTTCTTC. Translation: CASSPRPRGQGDGEQFF.